The 32 T cell receptor beta chains presented below share a single source sample, sequenced in a study of blood T cells in healthy people across ages. For the second PCR, which ran for 7 to 11 cycles, a sample-barcoded 5' primer and a J-beta primer mix were used. TCRdb passed the 5' RACE reads through MiXCR, listing each CDR3 protein once. Of more than 650,000 distinct CDR3 sequences listed, roughly 24% are singletons. A further study also used this sample, focusing on T cells of mothers and their children.

The sample comprised blood. The receptors were gathered from a boy under 18 in good health.

The sample holds many counts of this clonotype. V is TRBV11-2 and J is TRBJ2-7; D may be TRBD2 (5 bases). The ends were cut back, 4 bases at V and 3 bases at J, with 10 bases in the middle. From germline, CDR1 is SGHAT and CDR2 FQNNGV. The CDR3 spans 13 residues. The CDR3 protein is CASSSVSGYEQYF. CDR3 coding DNA: TGTGCCAGCAGCTCGGTCAGCGGCTACGAGCAGTACTTC.

This chain joins TRBV12-3 or TRBV12-4 and TRBJ2-1; TRBD2 agrees at 11 bases. This CDR3 is 14 amino acids long. V shed 6 bases, J shed 4 bases, and the junction held 2 bases outside the gene matches. The chain's CDR3 is CASSRLAGYNEQFF. Here the CDR3 DNA reads TGTGCCAGCAGCCGACTAGCGGGGTACAATGAGCAGTTCTTC.

This clonotype came up a few times. This rearrangement joins TRBV4-1 to TRBJ2-4; TRBD1 might be the D (5 bases). This CDR3 has 14 residues. Germline CDR1 reads MGHRA; CDR2 reads YSYEKL. V dropped 3 bases and J dropped 3 bases, with 9 bases sitting between them. Here the CDR3 reads CASSQTRGKNIQYF. In DNA, the CDR3 is TGCGCCAGCAGCCAGACAAGGGGCAAAAACATTCAGTACTTC.

V gene TRBV20-1 combines with J gene TRBJ2-7, with D possibly being TRBD2 (5 bases). The V gene lost 4 bases and the J gene lost 2 bases, with 15 bases spanning the gap. Germline V lookup: CDR1 DFQATT, CDR2 SNEGSKA (reference sequence). CDR3 size: 14 residues. The CDR3 DNA follows: TGCAGTGCTACCCAGATGGAGGAAACCTACGAGCAGTACTTC. Its protein is CSATQMEETYEQYF.

This clonotype has more than one count but fewer than ten. The chain combines TRBV4-2 with TRBJ2-7; 11 positions match TRBD2. The junction had 6 bases not matched to a gene; V was cut back by 0 bases and J by 5 bases. This CDR3 contains 16 residues. Germline V gene data show CDR1 as LGHNA and CDR2 as YNFKEQ. Written as DNA, the CDR3 is TGTGCCAGCAGCCAAGATAGCGGGGGGGTCTTGGACGAGCAGTACTTC. Residues: CASSQDSGGVLDEQYF.

This chain links TRBV5-5 with TRBJ2-7, with 9 bases fitting TRBD1. J was trimmed by 5 bases and V by 1 base; bases with no gene match: 7. Germline V gene data show CDR1 as SGHKS and CDR2 as YYEKEE (reference sequence). The CDR3 is 15 amino acids. CDR3 loop: CASSLSYRGPDEQYF. CDR3 nucleotide sequence: TGTGCCAGCAGCTTGTCGTACAGGGGGCCCGACGAGCAGTACTTC.

The gene calls are TRBV20-1 and TRBJ1-6; 9 bases match TRBD1. Germline V gives CDR1 DFQATT, CDR2 SNEGSKA (reference sequence). This CDR3 is 15 amino acids long. Trimming at V came to 1 base and at J to 9 bases, leaving 7 bases not matched to a gene. CDR3 amino acids: CSARAGQGRSSPLHF. The CDR3 DNA is TGCAGTGCTAGAGCGGGACAGGGAAGAAGTTCACCCCTCCACTTT.

This clonotype was counted a few times. This chain joins TRBV5-1 and TRBJ1-2; a weak D match, TRBD1 (5 bases). Germline V gene data show CDR1 as SGHRS and CDR2 as YFSETQ. There are 14 residues in the CDR3. V was clipped by 0 bases and J by 6 bases, with 12 bases between them. As DNA, the CDR3 is TGCGCCAGCAGCTTGGATGTGGGACGCCATGGCTACACCTTC. It specifies CASSLDVGRHGYTF. Full variable domain (rest looked up from reference TRBV5-1 and TRBJ1-2): KAGVTQTPRYLIKTRGQQVTLSCSPISGHRSVSWYQQTPGQGLQFLFEYFSETQRNKGNFPGRFSGRQFSNSRSEMNVSTLELGDSALYLCASSLDVGRHGYTFGSGTRLTVV.

This clonotype showed up just a few times. This chain uses TRBV2 with TRBJ2-5, with D perhaps matching TRBD2 (6 bases). Trimming shortened V by 4 bases and J by 1 base, and 13 bases separated the two germline ends. The CDR3 has 15 amino acids. The germline V gene encodes CDR1 SNHLY and CDR2 FYNNEI. The CDR3 nucleotides are TGTGCCAGCAGTGTCCGGGACTTACCCCAAGAGACCCAGTACTTC. It codes for CASSVRDLPQETQYF.

This clonotype is a singleton in its sample. The V and J genes are TRBV11-2 and TRBJ1-1; TRBD1 matches at 7 bases. The J segment lost 0 bases and the V segment lost 0 bases, leaving 7 bases of the junction unmatched. Germline CDR1 and CDR2: SGHAT and FQNNGV. There are 17 residues in the CDR3. The CDR3, as DNA: TGTGCCAGCAGCTTAGATATAGGGGGCTACATGAACACTGAAGCTTTCTTT. It codes for CASSLDIGGYMNTEAFF.

This clonotype was seen a few times. The CDR3 region is CSVGSPMGKNIQYF. CDR3 sequence (DNA): TGCAGCGTTGGATCCCCCATGGGCAAAAACATTCAGTACTTC. V usage is TRBV29-1 and J usage is TRBJ2-4; D ambiguous. From germline, CDR1 is SQVTM and CDR2 ANQGSEA. The CDR3 runs 14 residues. Deletions cut 4 bases from V and 3 bases from J, with 13 bases between.

There are many counts of this clonotype. The chain couples TRBV7-9 to TRBJ1-4, with a tentative D call TRBD1 (5 bases). V lost 1 base and J 8 bases, leaving 8 bases between the germline ends. CDR1 SEHNR and CDR2 FQNEAQ come from the germline V gene (reference sequence). The CDR3 length is 13 residues. The CDR3 sequence is CASSLGGREKLFF. The CDR3 DNA is TGTGCCAGCAGCTTAGGGGGGAGAGAAAAACTGTTTTTT.

This clonotype turned up a few times. The chain combines TRBV5-1 with TRBJ2-7; 9 bases are a match to TRBD1. Per the germline V gene, CDR1 is SGHRS and CDR2 is YFSETQ. The CDR3 length is 14 residues. V dropped 4 bases and J dropped 5; count of bases not matched to a gene: 7. In DNA form, the CDR3 reads TGCGCCAGCAGCGGCCTGGGACAGGGCGACGAGCAGTACTTC. This sequence encodes CASSGLGQGDEQYF.

This clonotype was recorded a few times. The rearrangement links TRBV12-5 to TRBJ2-1; D not certain. The germline V gene encodes CDR1 LGHNT and CDR2 FRNRAP. The V end was cut by 9 bases, the J end by 7 bases, with 13 bases between. The CDR3 sequence is 12 residues long. DNA of the CDR3: TGTGCTAGCGCCCGACAACGGAATGAGCAGTTCTTC. Translating gives CASARQRNEQFF.

The chain links TRBV7-2 to TRBJ2-5; D tentatively reads TRBD1 or TRBD2 (6 bases each). The CDR3 contains 13 residues. Germline values: CDR1 SGHTA, CDR2 FQGNSA. Deletions cut 5 bases from V and 7 bases from J, with 14 bases between. The chain's CDR3 is CASSRGRSGTQYF. CDR3 in DNA: TGTGCCAGCAGCCGGGGGCGTTCTGGGACCCAGTACTTC.

The J gene is TRBJ2-7, the V gene TRBV6-5, with D possibly matching TRBD1 (6 bases). This CDR3 spans 15 amino acids. V shed 4 bases and J shed 0 bases, with 13 bases lying between them. Germline CDR1 MNHEY, CDR2 SVGAGI. The chain's CDR3 is CASSFDRLHSYEQYF. CDR3 bases: TGTGCCAGCAGTTTCGACAGGCTCCACTCCTACGAGCAGTACTTC.

The chain has TRBV2 and TRBJ2-1; D is perhaps TRBD1 or TRBD2 (6 bases each). The better agreement between TRBJ2-7 and the DNA end casts doubt on the J call. This CDR3 comprises 13 residues. Germline CDR1 SNHLY, CDR2 FYNNEI. CDR3 DNA sequence: TGTGCCGCCAAGGGGGGCGGTAGCTACGAGCAGTACTTC. Translating gives CAAKGGGSYEQYF.

The V gene is TRBV5-1, the J gene TRBJ1-1, with 8 bases aligning to TRBD1. The CDR3 spans 16 residues. CDR1 is SGHRS, CDR2 YFSETQ, per germline. With 3 bases clipped from V and 4 bases from J, the junction kept 11 bases outside the gene matches. As DNA, the CDR3 is TGCGCCAGCAGCTCAGACCCCAGGGGGCGCGGCACTGAAGCTTTCTTT. This codes for CASSSDPRGRGTEAFF.

This clonotype was counted only a few times. The genes are TRBV4-2 and TRBJ2-5, with D perhaps TRBD1 or TRBD2 (5 bases each). Germline-derived CDR1 and CDR2 are LGHNA and YNFKEQ. The V and J ends lost 2 bases and 0 bases respectively, with 10 bases between them. This CDR3 contains 15 residues. DNA of the CDR3: TGTGCCAGCAGCCAAAAGAGGGGCGACCAAGAGACCCAGTACTTC. Amino acids: CASSQKRGDQETQYF.

The V gene is TRBV12-3 or TRBV12-4, the J gene TRBJ2-1; TRBD2 matches at 15 bases. TRBJ2-7 explains the end of the DNA better; the J call may be wrong. This CDR3 has 16 amino acids. The CDR3 reads CASSPRTSGGDYEQYF. In DNA form, the CDR3 reads TGTGCCAGCAGTCCAAGGACTAGCGGGGGGGATTACGAGCAGTACTTC.

V is TRBV30 and J is TRBJ2-7; perhaps TRBD2 as D (6 bases). The germline gives CDR1 GTSNPN, CDR2 SVGIG (reference sequence). The CDR3 covers 13 residues. V was shortened by 1 base and J by 3 bases, with 10 bases between the two germline ends. The CDR3 region is CAWSGGDLYEQYF. DNA of the CDR3: TGTGCCTGGAGTGGCGGGGACCTCTACGAGCAGTACTTC.

Only a few counts were recorded for this clonotype. The J gene is TRBJ2-5, the V gene TRBV30; the D is unclear. There are 14 residues in the CDR3. In germline, CDR1 is GTSNPN, CDR2 SVGIG (reference sequence). Deletions cut 4 bases from V and 3 bases from J, with 15 bases between. The CDR3 region has the DNA TGTGCCTGGACCCTGGACGGAGATGAAGAGACCCAGTACTTC. Translating gives CAWTLDGDEETQYF.

Details on this clonotype: A read error may account for a junction end that differs from germline. This sequence joins TRBV20-1 and TRBJ1-6, with D perhaps TRBD1 (5 bases). Looked up from germline, CDR1 is DFQATT and CDR2 is SNEGSKA (reference sequence). The CDR3 loop spans 15 amino acids. CDR3 region: CSAKEGSRVNSPHHF. CDR3 coding DNA: TGCAGTGCTAAGGAAGGGAGCAGGGTGAATTCACCCCACCACTTT.

This clonotype was seen a handful of times. The chain couples TRBV9 to TRBJ2-1, with 7 bases that match TRBD1. CDR3 length: 16 residues. V shed 3 bases, J shed 7 bases, and the junction held 13 bases outside the gene matches. Germline CDR1 and CDR2: SGDLS and YYNGEE. The CDR3 region is CASSGTGQDKGNEQFF. CDR3 coding DNA: TGTGCCAGCAGCGGAACCGGACAGGACAAAGGGAATGAGCAGTTCTTC.

The chain carries TRBV20-1 and TRBJ2-5; D assignment may be TRBD1 or TRBD2 (5 bases each). The DNA end lines up better with TRBJ2-7; the J call may be wrong. The CDR3 is 14 residues long. Germline loops: CDR1 DFQATT, CDR2 SNEGSKA (reference sequence). The CDR3 nucleotides read TGCAGTGCTAGAGGTGGGACCAGCTCCTACGAGCAGTACTTC. This gives the protein CSARGGTSSYEQYF.

The CDR3 nucleotides are TGTGCCAGCAGCCCCGTCGGGCAGGGGAGAGAAGCTTTCTTT. The encoded protein is CASSPVGQGREAFF. This chain joins TRBV7-8 and TRBJ1-1; a possible D gene is TRBD1 (6 bases). Germline values: CDR1 SGHVS, CDR2 FQNEAQ. V was clipped by 5 bases and J by 8 bases, with 18 bases between them. This CDR3 region has 14 residues.

The CDR3 nucleotides read TGCGCCAGCAGCCAAGATATTGGAGGAACAGGGAGTATTAGAAACACCATATATTTT. It translates to CASSQDIGGTGSIRNTIYF. The rearrangement joins TRBV4-1 to TRBJ1-3, with a tentative D call TRBD1 (6 bases). V was trimmed by 0 bases and J by 5 bases, leaving 23 bases between them. Germline CDR1 and CDR2: MGHRA and YSYEKL. The CDR3 spans 19 residues.

This chain connects TRBV5-1 to TRBJ2-5; possibly TRBD2 for D (6 bases). V was shortened by 6 bases and J by 5 bases, with 17 bases between the two germline ends. The V gene's germline CDR1 is SGHRS and CDR2 YFSETQ. The CDR3 has 14 amino acids. The CDR3 sequence is CASTDGLPHETQYF. DNA of the CDR3: TGCGCCAGCACCGACGGACTACCTCATGAGACCCAGTACTTC.

The chain combines TRBV10-3 with TRBJ2-5, with 9 bases lining up with TRBD1. The J call may be wrong; the DNA end is better matched by TRBJ2-7. Germline CDR1 is ENHRY and CDR2 is SYGVKD. The CDR3 length is 15 residues. As DNA, the CDR3 is TGTGCCATCAGTGGAGGACAGGGGAAAAACTACGAGCAGTACTTC. Translating gives CAISGGQGKNYEQYF.

The CDR3 nucleotides are TGTGCCATCAACCTAGGGGATGAGCAGTTCTTC. Its translation is CAINLGDEQFF. The V call is TRBV10-3, the J call TRBJ2-1, with D possibly matching TRBD1 (5 bases). This CDR3 contains 11 residues. Germline CDR1 and CDR2: ENHRY and SYGVKD. The V gene lost 7 bases and the J gene lost 8 bases, with 9 bases spanning the gap.

The chain joins TRBV4-1 to TRBJ2-3, with 10 bases aligning to TRBD2. The CDR3 sequence is 17 residues long. Germline V CDR1 and CDR2: MGHRA, YSYEKL. V was pared by 6 bases and J by 5 bases, with 14 bases of the junction left unmatched. This CDR3 is CASSQRNSGGWEDTQYF. The CDR3 bases are TGCGCCAGCAGTCAGAGAAATAGCGGGGGGTGGGAAGATACGCAGTATTTT.

J is TRBJ1-4 and V is TRBV5-1; D is unclear. Germline V gives CDR1 SGHRS, CDR2 YFSETQ. CDR3 length: 15 amino acids. The V and J ends lost 1 base and 0 bases respectively, with 7 bases between them. CDR3 amino acids: CASSLTSSTNEKLFF. CDR3 coding DNA: TGCGCCAGCAGCTTGACCAGTTCAACTAATGAAAAACTGTTTTTT.